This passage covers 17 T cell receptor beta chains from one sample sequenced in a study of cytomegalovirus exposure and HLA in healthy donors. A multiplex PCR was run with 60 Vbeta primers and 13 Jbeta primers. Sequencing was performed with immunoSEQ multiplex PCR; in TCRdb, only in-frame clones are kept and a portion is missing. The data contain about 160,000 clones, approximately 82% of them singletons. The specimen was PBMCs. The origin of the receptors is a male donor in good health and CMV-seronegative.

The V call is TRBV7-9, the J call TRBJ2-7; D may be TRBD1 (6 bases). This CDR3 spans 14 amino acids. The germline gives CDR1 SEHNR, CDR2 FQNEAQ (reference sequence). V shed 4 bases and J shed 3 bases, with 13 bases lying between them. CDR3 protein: CASSSTGLVYEQYF. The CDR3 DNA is TGTGCCAGCAGCTCTACAGGGCTGGTCTACGAGCAGTACTTC.

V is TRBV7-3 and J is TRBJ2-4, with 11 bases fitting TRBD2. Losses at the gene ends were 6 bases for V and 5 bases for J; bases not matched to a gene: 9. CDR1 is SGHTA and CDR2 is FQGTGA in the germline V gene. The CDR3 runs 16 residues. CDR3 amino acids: CASRKAGGLAENIQYF. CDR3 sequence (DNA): TGTGCCAGCAGGAAGGCTGGGGGACTAGCGGAAAACATTCAGTACTTC.

This CDR3 is CASSSETGQPLLSNYGYTF. The DNA for the CDR3 is TGTGCCAGCAGCTCAGAGACGGGACAGCCTCTTCTTTCTAACTATGGCTACACCTTC. V and J are TRBV7-6 and TRBJ1-2, with 7 bases aligning to TRBD1. CDR1 and CDR2 (germline): SGHVS, FNYEAQ. V dropped 4 bases and J dropped 0; count of bases not matched to a gene: 17. The CDR3 totals 19 residues.

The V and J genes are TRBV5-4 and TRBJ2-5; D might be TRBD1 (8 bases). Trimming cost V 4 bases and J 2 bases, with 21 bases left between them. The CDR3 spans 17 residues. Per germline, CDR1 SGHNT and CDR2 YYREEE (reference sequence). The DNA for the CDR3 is TGTGCCAGCAGCAGGGGGGGTACAGGGGGAGGACAAGAGACCCAGTACTTC. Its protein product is CASSRGGTGGGQETQYF.

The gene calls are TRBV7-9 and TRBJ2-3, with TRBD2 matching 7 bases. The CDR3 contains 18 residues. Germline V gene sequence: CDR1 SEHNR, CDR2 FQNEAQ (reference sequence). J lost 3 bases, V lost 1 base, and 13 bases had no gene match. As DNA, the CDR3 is TGTGCCAGCAGCTTAGTTGGCGGGAGAGGCCGGGTAACAGATACGCAGTATTTT. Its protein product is CASSLVGGRGRVTDTQYF.

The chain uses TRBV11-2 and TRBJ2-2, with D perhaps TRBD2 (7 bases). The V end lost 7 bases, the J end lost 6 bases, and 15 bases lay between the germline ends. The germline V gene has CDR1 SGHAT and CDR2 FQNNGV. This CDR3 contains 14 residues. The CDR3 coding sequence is TGTGCCAGCATTGAAGGGGGGGTGGCCGGGGAGCTGTTTTTT. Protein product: CASIEGGVAGELFF.

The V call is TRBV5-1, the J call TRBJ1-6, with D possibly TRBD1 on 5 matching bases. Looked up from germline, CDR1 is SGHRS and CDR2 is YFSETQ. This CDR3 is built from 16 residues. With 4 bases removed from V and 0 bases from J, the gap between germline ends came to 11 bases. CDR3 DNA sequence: TGCGCCAGCAGCGGGGGAGGGAGCTCCTATAATTCACCCCTCCACTTT. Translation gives CASSGGGSSYNSPLHF.

Written as DNA, the CDR3 is TGTGCCAGCAGCTTCCATGCGACAGGGGATATCAGCTACACCTTC. It specifies CASSFHATGDISYTF. The chain combines TRBV7-9 with TRBJ1-2; 8 bases line up with TRBD1. This CDR3 spans 15 amino acids. Germline V gene sequence: CDR1 SEHNR, CDR2 FQNEAQ (reference sequence). Trimming cost V 3 bases and J 9 bases; bases outside gene matches: 12.

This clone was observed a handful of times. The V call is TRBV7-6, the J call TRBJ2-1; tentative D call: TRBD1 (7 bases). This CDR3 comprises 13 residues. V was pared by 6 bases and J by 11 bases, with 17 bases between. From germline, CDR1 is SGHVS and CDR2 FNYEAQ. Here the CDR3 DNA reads TGTGCCAGCAGACAGGGGATAGCGGAGCAGCAGTTCTTC. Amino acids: CASRQGIAEQQFF.

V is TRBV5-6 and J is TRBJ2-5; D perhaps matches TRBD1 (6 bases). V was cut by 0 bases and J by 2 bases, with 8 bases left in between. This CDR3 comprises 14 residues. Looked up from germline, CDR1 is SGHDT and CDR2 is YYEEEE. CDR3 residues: CASSLATGQETQYF. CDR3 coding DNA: TGTGCCAGCAGCTTGGCAACAGGGCAAGAGACCCAGTACTTC.

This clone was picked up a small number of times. DNA for the CDR3: TGTGCCAGCAGTTACTCGGGACAGGGGAATCAGCCCCAGCATTTT. This gives the protein CASSYSGQGNQPQHF. The V and J genes are TRBV6-5 and TRBJ1-5; 10 bases agree with TRBD1. V trimming: 0 bases; J trimming: 4 bases; junction bases outside the gene matches: 0. The CDR3 loop spans 15 amino acids. Germline V gene lookup returns CDR1 MNHEY and CDR2 SVGAGI.

The CDR3 DNA sequence: TGTGCCAGCAGCTGGACAAAGGGACAGGTCTCTGGAAACACCATATATTTT. Protein sequence: CASSWTKGQVSGNTIYF. V usage is TRBV7-2 and J usage is TRBJ1-3; 8 bases line up with TRBD1. J lost 0 bases, V lost 4 bases, and 8 bases had no gene match. This CDR3 has 17 residues. Germline CDR1 reads SGHTA; CDR2 reads FQGNSA. The entire variable domain, with the rest obtained from reference TRBV7-2 and TRBJ1-3, is as follows: GAGVSQSPSNKVTEKGKDVELRCDPISGHTALYWYRQSLGQGLEFLIYFQGNSAPDKSGLPSDRFSAERTGGSVSTLTIQRTQQEDSAVYLCASSWTKGQVSGNTIYFGEGSWLTVV.

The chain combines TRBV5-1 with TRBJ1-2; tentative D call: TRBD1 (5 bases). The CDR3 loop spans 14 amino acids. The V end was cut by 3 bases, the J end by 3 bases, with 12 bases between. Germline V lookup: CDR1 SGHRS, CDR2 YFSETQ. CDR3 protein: CASSWGGEDYGYTF. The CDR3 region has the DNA TGCGCCAGCAGCTGGGGGGGAGAGGACTATGGCTACACCTTC.

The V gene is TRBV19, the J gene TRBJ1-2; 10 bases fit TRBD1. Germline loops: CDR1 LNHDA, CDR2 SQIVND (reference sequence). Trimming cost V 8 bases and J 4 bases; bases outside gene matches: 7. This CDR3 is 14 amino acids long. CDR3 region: CASSGTGVPYGYTF. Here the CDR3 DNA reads TGTGCCAGTTCAGGGACAGGGGTTCCCTATGGCTACACCTTC.

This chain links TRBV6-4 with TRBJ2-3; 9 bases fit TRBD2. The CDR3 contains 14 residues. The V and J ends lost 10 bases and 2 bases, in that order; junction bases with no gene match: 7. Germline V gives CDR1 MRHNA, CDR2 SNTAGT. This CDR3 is CATRSGGSTDTQYF. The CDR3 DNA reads TGTGCCACCCGAAGCGGGGGGTCCACAGATACGCAGTATTTT.

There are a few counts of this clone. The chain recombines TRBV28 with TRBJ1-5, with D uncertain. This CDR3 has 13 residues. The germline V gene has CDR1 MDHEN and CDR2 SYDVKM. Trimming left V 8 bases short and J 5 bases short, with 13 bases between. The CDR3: CASVGFGDQPQHF. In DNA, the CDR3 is TGTGCCAGCGTCGGGTTCGGGGATCAGCCCCAGCATTTT.

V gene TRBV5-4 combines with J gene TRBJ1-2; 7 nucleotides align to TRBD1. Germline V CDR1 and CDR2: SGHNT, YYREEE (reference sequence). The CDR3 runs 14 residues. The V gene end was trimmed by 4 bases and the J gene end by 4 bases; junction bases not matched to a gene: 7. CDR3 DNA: TGTGCCAGCAGCAAGAGGGACAGTTCCTATGGCTACACCTTC. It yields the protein CASSKRDSSYGYTF.